This T cell receptor (beta chain) appears in the sequencing data of a study of T cell responses to AZD1222 COVID-19 vaccine. Study-level findings and limits: Donors, mostly white British, included more females; clonal diversity was possibly underestimated. Spike was spanned by vaccine-associated CD4 TCRs, with dominance at 160-218 and 743-854. Among spike-specific TCRs, nearly half reportedly target unmutated variant regions. Seropositive AZD1222 recipients at baseline numbered only five or six.

Germline V gene lookup returns CDR1 MNHEY and CDR2 SMNVEV (reference sequence). Trimming removed 1 base from V and 4 bases from J, with 8 bases in between. The CDR3 sequence is 13 residues long. A note on this clone: Its antigen is not identified.

Here immunoSEQ multiplex PCR was the method, and the copy in TCRdb shows in-frame clones only, minus some. The sample holds 150,000 to 200,000 clones; about 91% are singletons and the top ten take around 2.5%. This receptor was obtained from an adult in good health. The chain employs TRBV27 and TRBJ2-7; D gene unclear. Sequences were derived from peripheral blood, sampled on day 0 of AZD1222 vaccination. The CDR3 coding sequence is TGTGCCAGCAGTTTATTTGGATGGTACGAGCAGTACTTC. It codes for CASSLFGWYEQYF.